This T cell receptor beta chain derives from a study of metastatic and nonmetastatic thyroid tumors. Study context: For malignant and benign thyroid patients, tumor or nodule tissue and blood were the sources whose repertoires were compared. Findings and caveats of the study: Malignant tumors reportedly showed significantly higher TCR beta diversity than benign nodules in both blood and tumor.

About this clone itself: Its antigen is undetermined.

Germline V gene sequence: CDR1 SGHTA, CDR2 FQGNSA. The length of the CDR3 is 15 residues. V lost 1 base and J 0 bases, leaving 10 bases between the germline ends. Patients underwent thyroid surgery, and none had received any treatment before it. The authors' processing: Construction of a distant-metastasis classifier for papillary thyroid cancer relied on CDR3 differences across clinicopathological groups. TCRdb ran MiXCR on the PCR reads. The V and J calls, along with clone size, are taken from TCRdb and not from the paper's own processing. The table records under 20,000 clones, under 30% of them present only once.

J is TRBJ2-7 and V is TRBV7-2; D perhaps matches TRBD2 (5 bases). This clonotype originated in a female donor with papillary thyroid cancer or a benign thyroid nodule (not recorded which). Some clones in this sample may be carry-over from other donors' samples. Sequences were obtained from tumor tissue. The CDR3 loop reads CASSLGGSVSYEQYF. The CDR3 DNA follows: TGTGCCAGCAGCTTAGGTGGGAGCGTCTCCTACGAGCAGTACTTC.